A selection of T cell receptor beta chains follows, all from one sample in a study of neoadjuvant nivolumab and ipilimumab in lung cancer. Sequencing used immunoSEQ multiplex PCR; TCRdb keeps in-frame clones, though not all of them. The sample lists around 20,000 clones; under 85% were seen once. Source: tumor tissue, taken after neoadjuvant nivolumab, alone or with ipilimumab, at or shortly before surgery. All receptors come from an adult with non-small cell lung cancer. The CDR3 runs from the conserved cysteine through the conserved F or W.

TRBJ2-5 16 TRBV5-1 CASSLSLAGGSRTQYF
TRBJ2-3 13 TRBV7-6 CASSLWGADTQYF
TRBJ2-7 12 TRBV2 CASSVGTIEQYF
TRBJ2-7 13 TRBV4-1 CASSSDISYEQYF
TRBJ2-5 13 TRBV5-1 CASSLAGPGAQYF
TRBJ2-7 19 TRBV10-3 CAIRERDRDSTGLSYEQYF
TRBJ2-1 14 TRBV9 CASSATAGGPEQFF
TRBJ2-2 14 TRBV7-9 CASSPGGSSGELFF
TRBJ2-6 17 TRBV9 CASSPGGGAYGANVLTF
TRBJ2-7 15 TRBV11-2 CASSPGPATGSEQYF
TRBJ1-2 12 TRBV5-1 CASSDRVYGYTF
TRBJ2-2 14 TRBV5-1 CASSVTVNTGELFF
TRBJ2-3 15 TRBV7-2 CASSLDGRTTDTQYF
TRBJ1-6 16 TRBV11-2 CASSWSTSSYNSPLHF
TRBJ2-2 14 TRBV7-2 CASGVGLNTGELFF
TRBJ2-7 15 TRBV11-2 CASSLEGQPLYEQYF
TRBJ1-4 14 TRBV5-6 CASSAPVIDEKLFF
TRBJ1-5 12 TRBV30 CACLGGNQPQHF
TRBJ2-2 18 TRBV14 CASSPRRVAGSATGELFF
TRBJ2-7 16 TRBV6-1 CASSKGGGQNYYEQYF
TRBJ2-7 14 TRBV9 CASSSQRTGVEQYF
TRBJ2-3 15 TRBV15 CATSSSQGASDTQYF
TRBJ2-5 13 TRBV7-9 CASSPGQGETQYF
TRBJ1-1 13 TRBV5-6 CASSWGRGTEAFF
TRBJ2-3 13 TRBV5-1 CASRTGAGDTQYF
TRBJ1-6 17 TRBV4-2 CASSRNTQGALGSPLHF
TRBJ1-1 14 TRBV6-6 CASSIPAFSTEAFF
TRBJ1-2 13 TRBV7-2 CASSRGEVYGYTF
TRBJ2-1 13 TRBV19 CASSRRTVAEQFF
TRBJ1-2 14 TRBV10-3 CAIRGQVKYYGYTF
TRBJ2-7 16 TRBV7-9 CASSPRTSGDRYEQYF
TRBJ2-1 13 TRBV5-1 CASSPERPGEQFF
TRBJ1-2 14 TRBV5-1 CASSLLGDNYGYTF
TRBJ1-3 17 TRBV7-2 CASSLGATGGGGNTIYF
TRBJ1-3 13 TRBV30 CAWSYAGSGTIYF
TRBJ2-3 16 TRBV5-1 CASSTGTGFSTDTQYF
TRBJ1-2 14 TRBV2 CASSEQGGAYGYTF
TRBJ2-7 14 TRBV5-4 CASSLPGSNYEQYF
TRBJ2-1 13 TRBV6-5 CASSWQSHNEQFF
TRBJ2-3 17 TRBV11-3 CASSLDSRTGGSDTQYF
TRBJ2-3 16 TRBV11-2 CASSLELAGGRDTQYF
TRBJ2-7 14 TRBV30 CAWIGDKLSGEQYF
TRBJ2-7 14 TRBV18 CASSSDRGKYEQYF
TRBJ1-1 13 TRBV6-1 CASSGGKNTEAFF
TRBJ1-2 15 TRBV5-4 CASSPGQGASYGYTF
TRBJ2-2 15 TRBV7-2 CASSFLAGGTGELFF
TRBJ2-7 14 TRBV4-2 CASSPVSISYEQYF
TRBJ2-3 15 TRBV18 CASSPGRGRTDTQYF
TRBJ2-7 14 TRBV4-1 CASSQDSYTYEQYF
TRBJ2-1 11 TRBV29-1 CSVADGINRFF
TRBJ1-1 15 TRBV18 CASSPFGGDSTEAFF
TRBJ2-7 15 TRBV5-4 CASSLADSTFYEQYF
TRBJ2-3 13 TRBV5-4 CATLAVSTDTQYF